The 17 T cell receptor beta chains listed next were all sequenced from one sample in a study of blood T cell repertoires in COVID-19. The method was immunoSEQ multiplex PCR; TCRdb's version includes in-frame clones alone and lacks a portion of them. Of roughly 500,000 clones detected, more than 75% appear once; the ten largest clones hold 1.5% to 2%. The sequencing input was PBMCs or T cells enriched from blood (not recorded which). Every receptor here comes from a woman aged 40 to 55 who had recovered from COVID-19.

The chain links TRBV18 to TRBJ2-3; 7 bases line up with TRBD1. The CDR3 length is 15 residues. Per germline, CDR1 KGHSH and CDR2 LQKENI. The V segment lost 4 bases and the J segment 6 bases; nucleotides outside the gene matches: 10. DNA for the CDR3: TGTGCCAGCTCACTAACTAGACAGGGATCGGATACGCAGTATTTT. Protein sequence: CASSLTRQGSDTQYF.

This clone occurred once. The gene calls are TRBV29-1 and TRBJ2-7; 8 bases align to TRBD2. Germline loops: CDR1 SQVTM, CDR2 ANQGSEA. The CDR3 loop spans 15 amino acids. The trim removed 3 bases at V and 3 bases at J, leaving 10 bases unmatched. The CDR3 here is CSVERASGSLYEQYF. CDR3 DNA sequence: TGCAGCGTTGAGAGGGCTAGCGGGTCTCTCTACGAGCAGTACTTC.

The chain couples TRBV5-6 to TRBJ2-2, with TRBD2 identical over 7 bases. Trimming removed 2 bases from V and 2 bases from J; junction bases left unmatched: 3. Germline loops: CDR1 SGHDT, CDR2 YYEEEE. CDR3 length: 15 amino acids. CDR3 coding DNA: TGTGCCAGCAGCTTAGCGGGGATCAACACCGGGGAGCTGTTTTTT. This encodes CASSLAGINTGELFF.

J is TRBJ1-1 and V is TRBV4-1; 7 bases match TRBD1. CDR1 is MGHRA, CDR2 YSYEKL, per germline. This CDR3 region has 15 residues. V trimming: 3 bases; J trimming: 3 bases; junction bases outside the gene matches: 7. The CDR3, as DNA: TGCGCCAGCAGCCATAAACAGGGGATTGACACTGAAGCTTTCTTT. Residues: CASSHKQGIDTEAFF.

The rearrangement links TRBV19 to TRBJ1-6; 10 nucleotides align to TRBD1. The CDR3 is 17 residues long. Germline V gives CDR1 LNHDA, CDR2 SQIVND (reference sequence). After removal of 1 base from V and 11 bases from J, the junction contained 11 bases not matched to a gene. The DNA of the CDR3 is TGTGCCAGTAGTATAGTGCCGGGACAGGGGTCGGGGGCACCCCTCCACTTT. As protein: CASSIVPGQGSGAPLHF.

This chain links TRBV18 with TRBJ2-5; D not resolved. The CDR3 totals 13 residues. The germline gives CDR1 KGHSH, CDR2 LQKENI. Trimming removed 3 bases from V and 2 bases from J, with 7 bases in between. CDR3 DNA sequence: TGTGCCAGCTCACCGGGCAGGCAAGAGACCCAGTACTTC. It is translated as CASSPGRQETQYF.

V usage is TRBV11-3 and J usage is TRBJ1-1; D is perhaps TRBD1 (6 bases). CDR3 length: 14 amino acids. Trimming took off 3 bases at V and 4 bases at J, with 12 bases between the two ends. Germline CDR1 is SGHNT and CDR2 is YENEEA. CDR3 protein: CASSFTGLGTEAFF. CDR3 sequence (DNA): TGTGCCAGCAGCTTCACAGGGTTGGGCACTGAAGCTTTCTTT.

The chain links TRBV4-3 to TRBJ1-2, with 7 nucleotides matching TRBD1. The V segment lost 4 bases and the J segment 5 bases; nucleotides outside the gene matches: 7. This CDR3 is 14 amino acids long. Germline values: CDR1 LGHNA, CDR2 YSLEER. The CDR3 region is CASSPQGLRYGYTF. Here the CDR3 DNA reads TGCGCCAGCAGCCCACAGGGGTTGAGGTATGGCTACACCTTC.

V and J are TRBV19 and TRBJ1-1; perhaps TRBD1 as D (6 bases). This CDR3 comprises 15 residues. CDR1 and CDR2 from the germline V gene are LNHDA and SQIVND (reference sequence). Trimming removed 5 bases from V and 3 bases from J, with 16 bases in between. This CDR3 is CASSRVRGADTEAFF. The CDR3 bases are TGTGCCAGTAGTCGTGTTCGGGGGGCTGACACTGAAGCTTTCTTT.

This clone showed up just once. The J gene is TRBJ2-1, the V gene TRBV11-3; possibly TRBD2 for D (5 bases). V was cut by 5 bases and J by 4 bases, with 15 bases left in between. The CDR3 is made up of 15 amino acids. The germline V gene has CDR1 SGHNT and CDR2 YENEEA. DNA for the CDR3: TGTGCCAGCAGCGCTTATGGAGAGGGTTACAATGAGCAGTTCTTC. Its protein product is CASSAYGEGYNEQFF.

The chain couples TRBV6-5 to TRBJ2-3; no clear D. Trimming shortened V by 6 bases and J by 3 bases, and 10 bases separated the two germline ends. The CDR3 extends over 13 amino acids. CDR1 and CDR2 from the germline V gene are MNHEY and SVGAGI. CDR3 loop: CASRTDGTDTQYF. The CDR3 nucleotides are TGTGCCAGCAGAACCGACGGGACAGATACGCAGTATTTT.

The CDR3 spells CASSQGRGQQYF. The DNA of the CDR3 is TGCGCCAGCAGCCAAGGGAGGGGGCAGCAGTACTTC. This chain links TRBV4-3 with TRBJ2-7, with D possibly being TRBD1 (7 bases). This CDR3 is built from 12 residues. With 1 base removed from V and 8 bases from J, the gap between germline ends came to 9 bases. CDR1 and CDR2 (germline): LGHNA, YSLEER.

The gene calls are TRBV2 and TRBJ2-5; D is perhaps TRBD1 (6 bases). CDR1 SNHLY and CDR2 FYNNEI come from the germline V gene. V lost 2 bases to trimming and J lost 1 base, with 8 bases between them. This CDR3 is 14 amino acids long. CDR3 loop: CASSESQGQETQYF. Here the CDR3 DNA reads TGTGCCAGCAGTGAATCACAGGGCCAAGAGACCCAGTACTTC.

J is TRBJ1-1 and V is TRBV6-2 or TRBV6-3, with D possibly matching TRBD1 (5 bases). CDR3 size: 15 residues. Germline assignment: CDR1 MNHEY and CDR2 SVGEGT. V lost 0 bases and J lost 7, with 15 bases in between. The DNA of the CDR3 is TGTGCCAGCAGTTACTCTGGGTCCCGAAGGGGTGAAGCTTTCTTT. Translating it yields CASSYSGSRRGEAFF.

The V call is TRBV29-1, the J call TRBJ1-2; D is possibly TRBD1 (6 bases). Germline values: CDR1 SQVTM, CDR2 ANQGSEA. V lost 6 bases and J lost 8, with 16 bases in between. This CDR3 contains 12 residues. The CDR3 coding sequence is TGCAGCGTGGAGGACAGTTTCCGGGGCTACACCTTC. This gives the protein CSVEDSFRGYTF. Full variable domain (rest looked up from reference TRBV29-1 and TRBJ1-2): SAVISQKPSRDICQRGTSLTIQCQVDSQVTMMFWYRQQPGQSLTLIATANQGSEATYESGFVIDKFPISRPNLTFSTLTVSNMSPEDSSIYLCSVEDSFRGYTFGSGTRLTVV.

V and J are TRBV30 and TRBJ1-3, with a possible D match to TRBD1 (5 bases). This CDR3 comprises 14 residues. Trimming took 0 bases from V and 3 from J, leaving 9 bases between them. Germline V gene sequence: CDR1 GTSNPN, CDR2 SVGIG (reference sequence). In nucleotides, the CDR3 is TGTGCCTGGAGTGTAGGGACTCTTGGAAACACCATATATTTT. Protein product: CAWSVGTLGNTIYF. Using reference TRBV30 and TRBJ1-3 for the parts outside the CDR3, the full variable domain is SQTIHQWPATLVQPVGSPLSLECTVEGTSNPNLYWYRQAAGRGLQLLFYSVGIGQISSEVPQNLSASRPQDRQFILSSKKLLLSDSGFYLCAWSVGTLGNTIYFGEGSWLTVV.

This chain uses TRBV18 with TRBJ1-1; D is unresolved. In germline, CDR1 is KGHSH, CDR2 LQKENI. Trimming left V 10 bases short and J 4 bases short, with 16 bases between. This CDR3 has 13 residues. The CDR3 coding sequence is TGTGCCAACAAAGAGGAGGTTGGCACTGAAGCTTTCTTT. It encodes CANKEEVGTEAFF.